Given below is one T cell receptor beta chain in context. The data derive from a study of neoadjuvant anti-PD-1 for oral cavity cancer. Produced via immunoSEQ multiplex PCR; TCRdb's table is partial and in-frame only. The table shows about 72,000 clones, with around four fifths occurring only once. Germline CDR1 reads MGHRA; CDR2 reads YSYEKL. V was clipped by 1 base and J by 5 bases; unmatched bases: 7. This CDR3 has 15 residues. This specimen consisted of PBMCs, obtained before nivolumab (anti-PD-1) treatment. The sequence derives from a person aged 40 to 85 with oral cavity squamous cell carcinoma. This chain joins TRBV4-1 and TRBJ2-7, with 8 bases fitting TRBD2. In nucleotides, the CDR3 is TGCGCCAGCAGCCAAGCGGGGGGGCAGTGGGACGAGCAGTACTTC. Translating it yields CASSQAGGQWDEQYF.